The clone carrying this T cell receptor beta chain was counted a few times. Its specificity is unknown. This sample is part of a study of T cell repertoires in cytomegalovirus infection. About the research overall: Public TCR beta signatures provided an indication of both CMV infection and a matching HLA type. Study-wide results and limits: HLA-C-restricted, CMV-specific TCR beta clonotypes were dominant ex vivo. Totalled public TCR beta family frequency picked out people who carried CMV plus the relevant HLA.

J lost 9 bases, V lost 6 bases, and 12 bases had no gene match. CDR3 length equals 14 residues. One entry per CDR3 protein results from TCRdb running MiXCR on the reads. The sample includes under 850,000 distinct CDR3 sequences, approximately 34% of them seen just once. J is TRBJ1-2 and V is TRBV12-3 or TRBV12-4, with 8 bases aligning to TRBD1. Sample: PBMCs. The origin of this receptor is a human donor in good health (CMV status not recorded). Some clones in this sample may be carry-over from other donors' samples. The CDR3 sequence: CASSRTTGVVSYTF. The CDR3 nucleotides read TGTGCCAGCAGCCGCACGACAGGGGTAGTCAGCTACACCTTC.